The next 3 T cell receptor beta chains were all read from a single sample in a study of cytomegalovirus exposure and HLA in healthy donors. Only in-frame clones appear in the TCRdb table, and some are missing; sequencing was by immunoSEQ multiplex PCR. The sample yields some 150,000 clones, around 83% seen once. Sequencing was carried out using PBMCs. These receptor sequences come from a human donor in good health.

This chain links TRBV27 with TRBJ2-7, with D possibly matching TRBD2 (5 bases). V lost 7 bases and J 6 bases, leaving 19 bases between the germline ends. This CDR3 is built from 14 residues. Germline loops: CDR1 MNHEY, CDR2 SMNVEV (reference sequence). The CDR3 here is CASTGVGLDGEQYF. CDR3 nucleotides: TGTGCCAGCACCGGGGTAGGGCTTGATGGCGAGCAGTACTTC.

J is TRBJ1-2 and V is TRBV6-6, with D possibly TRBD1 on 6 matching bases. The CDR3 is made up of 15 amino acids. Germline CDR1 and CDR2: MNHNY and SVGAGI (reference sequence). Trimming shortened V by 5 bases and J by 4 bases, and 17 bases separated the two germline ends. CDR3: CASSAPGGLVYGYTF. CDR3 DNA: TGTGCCAGCAGTGCCCCCGGGGGGCTAGTCTATGGCTACACCTTC.

The chain has TRBV28 and TRBJ1-4, with a possible D match to TRBD1 (6 bases). This CDR3 is 15 amino acids long. The germline gives CDR1 MDHEN, CDR2 SYDVKM. V was cut by 8 bases and J by 0 bases, with 13 bases left in between. The CDR3 region is CASGGAGATNEKLFF. As DNA, the CDR3 is TGTGCCAGCGGGGGTGCAGGGGCAACTAATGAAAAACTGTTTTTT.